Below are 25 T cell receptor beta chains sequenced from a single sample in a study of OX40 agonist ivuxolimab in advanced cancers. The data were produced by immunoSEQ multiplex PCR, yet TCRdb's version contains in-frame clones alone and is incomplete. The table records tens of thousands of clones, about nine tenths of them present only once. Sequenced material: CD4+ or CD8+ T cells sorted from blood, taken in a trial of the OX40 agonist ivuxolimab. All receptors derive from an adult with an advanced solid tumor such as melanoma, head and neck, liver or kidney cancer.

This clone was found once. The chain couples TRBV27 to TRBJ1-5; 12 positions agree with TRBD1. This CDR3 has 15 amino acids. Germline V gives CDR1 MNHEY, CDR2 SMNVEV (reference sequence). The V segment lost 6 bases and the J segment 6 bases; nucleotides outside the gene matches: 6. The CDR3 loop is CASRPGQGAGQPQHF. CDR3 DNA sequence: TGTGCCAGCAGACCGGGACAGGGGGCCGGTCAGCCCCAGCATTTT.

The chain has TRBV9 and TRBJ2-1, with 9 bases fitting TRBD2. Losses at the gene ends were 0 bases for V and 7 bases for J; bases not matched to a gene: 11. CDR3 size: 17 residues. From germline, CDR1 is SGDLS and CDR2 YYNGEE. CDR3 region: CASSVGLAGVLGNEQFF. The CDR3 coding sequence is TGTGCCAGCAGCGTAGGGTTAGCGGGAGTTCTGGGAAATGAGCAGTTCTTC.

This clone was seen more than once but under ten times. This chain uses TRBV19 with TRBJ2-7; weak D call: TRBD2 (6 bases). V lost 1 base to trimming and J lost 0 bases, with 10 bases between them. The CDR3 contains 15 residues. Germline loops: CDR1 LNHDA, CDR2 SQIVND (reference sequence). The CDR3 sequence: CASSIVRDSSYEQYF. CDR3 coding DNA: TGTGCCAGTAGTATAGTGCGGGATTCCTCCTACGAGCAGTACTTC.

The rearrangement joins TRBV5-1 to TRBJ2-3; D possibly corresponds to TRBD2 (6 bases). The CDR3 contains 15 residues. Per the germline V gene, CDR1 is SGHRS and CDR2 is YFSETQ. V shed 10 bases and J shed 5 bases, with 23 bases lying between them. CDR3 sequence: CACRKRAGGLDTQYF. DNA for the CDR3: TGCGCCTGCCGTAAGAGAGCCGGGGGTTTAGATACGCAGTATTTT.

This clone has just a few counts. The chain recombines TRBV11-3 with TRBJ2-1; a possible D gene is TRBD2 (6 bases). Trimming removed 2 bases from V and 5 bases from J, with 10 bases in between. The CDR3 runs 14 residues. In germline, CDR1 is SGHNT, CDR2 YENEEA. This chain's CDR3 is CASSLSGLNNEQFF. CDR3 DNA: TGTGCCAGCAGCTTAAGCGGGCTTAACAATGAGCAGTTCTTC.

The J gene is TRBJ2-2, the V gene TRBV11-2; D possibly corresponds to TRBD1 (5 bases). Germline V lookup: CDR1 SGHAT, CDR2 FQNNGV. This CDR3 has 14 amino acids. The germline V and J ends were trimmed by 8 bases and 3 bases, with 13 bases remaining between them. DNA for the CDR3: TGTGCCAGCTCGCGCCTACAGGACACCGGGGAGCTGTTTTTT. This encodes CASSRLQDTGELFF.

V gene TRBV29-1 combines with J gene TRBJ1-1; 7 nucleotides align to TRBD1. Per germline, CDR1 SQVTM and CDR2 ANQGSEA. The CDR3 loop spans 11 amino acids. The trim removed 6 bases at V and 7 bases at J, leaving 5 bases unmatched. The CDR3 protein is CSVDRAGEAFF. CDR3 coding DNA: TGCAGCGTCGACAGGGCTGGTGAAGCTTTCTTT.

The chain is built from TRBV15 and TRBJ2-7; TRBD1 agrees at 8 bases. The CDR3 extends over 14 amino acids. V lost 5 bases to trimming and J lost 4 bases; unmatched junction nucleotides: 7. Germline CDR1 and CDR2: LNHNV and YYDKDF (reference sequence). The CDR3: CATSPGQGRYEQYF. CDR3 DNA sequence: TGTGCCACCAGCCCTGGACAGGGTCGATACGAGCAGTACTTC.

The chain combines TRBV7-2 with TRBJ2-1; D may be TRBD2 (5 bases). The CDR3 is 15 residues long. In germline, CDR1 is SGHTA, CDR2 FQGNSA. V lost 5 bases, J lost 0 bases, and 11 bases lay in between. The CDR3 region is CASSLGESSYNEQFF. For the CDR3, the DNA is TGTGCCAGCAGCCTCGGGGAGAGCTCCTACAATGAGCAGTTCTTC.

V usage is TRBV28 and J usage is TRBJ2-7; 10 nucleotides align to TRBD1. The trim removed 8 bases at V and 5 bases at J, leaving 9 bases unmatched. CDR3 length: 14 residues. Germline values: CDR1 MDHEN, CDR2 SYDVKM. The CDR3 coding sequence is TGTGCCAGCTCGTTTCTGGGACAGGGGAACGAGCAGTACTTC. Its protein product is CASSFLGQGNEQYF.

The chain combines TRBV7-9 with TRBJ2-1, with 9 bases that match TRBD2. V shed 0 bases, J shed 3 bases, and the junction held 3 bases outside the gene matches. This CDR3 is built from 16 residues. Germline lookup yields CDR1 SEHNR and CDR2 FQNEAQ (reference sequence). CDR3 residues: CASSLAGSGSYNEQFF. CDR3 in DNA: TGTGCCAGCAGCTTAGCTGGTAGCGGGAGCTACAATGAGCAGTTCTTC.

This clone was found once. The gene calls are TRBV28 and TRBJ1-1; TRBD1 aligns across 7 bases. J lost 3 bases, V lost 3 bases, and 7 bases had no gene match. The CDR3 covers 15 residues. Germline CDR1 and CDR2: MDHEN and SYDVKM. The CDR3, as DNA: TGTGCCAGCAGTTTTAGGGGGCAGAGGGACACTGAAGCTTTCTTT. Protein sequence: CASSFRGQRDTEAFF.

The chain has TRBV6-5 and TRBJ2-7, with D uncertain. The CDR3 is made up of 13 amino acids. Per germline, CDR1 MNHEY and CDR2 SVGAGI. V lost 0 bases and J lost 4, with 7 bases in between. CDR3: CASSYSTDYEQYF. The CDR3 nucleotides are TGTGCCAGCAGTTACTCGACCGATTACGAGCAGTACTTC.

V gene TRBV11-2 combines with J gene TRBJ2-1, with 7 bases that match TRBD1. The CDR3 runs to 15 residues. With 3 bases clipped from V and 1 base from J, the junction kept 3 bases outside the gene matches. CDR1 SGHAT and CDR2 FQNNGV come from the germline V gene. Written as DNA, the CDR3 is TGTGCCAGCAGCTTTACAGGGGATTCCTACAATGAGCAGTTCTTC. Its translation is CASSFTGDSYNEQFF.

The CDR3 sequence is CASSLGGGPNQPQHF. The CDR3 DNA is TGTGCCAGCAGCCTCGGGGGGGGTCCCAATCAGCCCCAGCATTTT. The chain combines TRBV9 with TRBJ1-5; weak D call: TRBD1 (5 bases). This CDR3 comprises 15 residues. Trimming removed 4 bases at V and 3 bases at J, with 14 bases between. Germline CDR1 SGDLS, CDR2 YYNGEE.

The V call is TRBV27, the J call TRBJ2-3; 9 bases are a match to TRBD2. Per germline, CDR1 MNHEY and CDR2 SMNVEV (reference sequence). V dropped 6 bases and J dropped 5; count of bases not matched to a gene: 15. The CDR3 is made up of 17 amino acids. As DNA, the CDR3 is TGTGCCAGCAGCACAGATCAGAGCGGGAGGAAGGGAGATACGCAGTATTTT. Translation: CASSTDQSGRKGDTQYF.

The chain couples TRBV29-1 to TRBJ1-2; the D is unclear. Trimming removed 4 bases from V and 4 bases from J, with 19 bases in between. The V gene's germline CDR1 is SQVTM and CDR2 ANQGSEA. This CDR3 is 15 amino acids long. CDR3 protein: CSVGLPQRVGYGYTF. CDR3 sequence (DNA): TGCAGCGTTGGTCTGCCCCAGCGGGTTGGCTATGGCTACACCTTC.

This clone showed up just once. The chain carries TRBV7-2 and TRBJ2-1; tentatively, D is TRBD2 (5 bases). This CDR3 is built from 17 residues. V shed 5 bases and J shed 0 bases, with 17 bases lying between them. Germline assignment: CDR1 SGHTA and CDR2 FQGNSA. The CDR3 is CASSPRRGPSSYNEQFF. CDR3 nucleotide sequence: TGTGCCAGCAGCCCCCGACGGGGTCCTAGCTCCTACAATGAGCAGTTCTTC.

This clone was seen only once. The chain employs TRBV5-4 and TRBJ2-7; possibly TRBD2 for D (6 bases). The CDR3 runs 14 residues. The V and J ends lost 1 base and 3 bases respectively, with 11 bases between them. Looked up from germline, CDR1 is SGHNT and CDR2 is YYREEE (reference sequence). The CDR3 region is CASSLWGEVYEQYF. CDR3 nucleotide sequence: TGTGCCAGCAGCTTGTGGGGGGAGGTCTACGAGCAGTACTTC.

The chain carries TRBV6-5 and TRBJ2-1, with 7 bases that match TRBD2. Germline trimming cut 5 bases from V and 6 bases from J; bases unmatched to any gene: 4. Germline V gene sequence: CDR1 MNHEY, CDR2 SVGAGI. This CDR3 has 13 residues. CDR3 DNA sequence: TGTGCCAGCAGTCCAGGGACTATCAATGAGCAGTTCTTC. Translated, it gives CASSPGTINEQFF.

V and J are TRBV4-3 and TRBJ1-2; possible D gene TRBD1, 5 bases. The V end was cut by 4 bases, the J end by 5 bases, with 14 bases between. The CDR3 is made up of 14 amino acids. Germline-derived CDR1 and CDR2 are LGHNA and YSLEER. The CDR3 nucleotides read TGCGCCAGCAGCCCCGGGGGGAGGGGTTATGGCTACACCTTC. It yields the protein CASSPGGRGYGYTF.

This chain joins TRBV7-8 and TRBJ2-1; D might be TRBD2 (6 bases). Germline values: CDR1 SGHVS, CDR2 FQNEAQ. V lost 8 bases, J lost 8 bases, and 31 bases lay in between. This CDR3 is 18 amino acids long. The chain's CDR3 is CASALSVVRGTLGDEQFF. CDR3 in DNA: TGTGCCAGCGCCCTCTCAGTAGTTAGAGGGACTTTGGGCGATGAGCAGTTCTTC.

The gene calls are TRBV30 and TRBJ2-7, with D possibly TRBD1 on 6 matching bases. This CDR3 is 15 amino acids long. Trimming cost V 4 bases and J 5 bases, with 21 bases left between them. Germline V gene lookup returns CDR1 GTSNPN and CDR2 SVGIG (reference sequence). The CDR3 protein is CAWTTRRQGYHEQYF. The CDR3, as DNA: TGTGCCTGGACCACTAGACGTCAGGGGTACCACGAGCAGTACTTC.

J is TRBJ2-7 and V is TRBV6-6, with D perhaps matching TRBD2 (5 bases). Germline lookup yields CDR1 MNHNY and CDR2 SVGAGI (reference sequence). V was cut by 11 bases and J by 4 bases, with 15 bases left in between. The CDR3 loop spans 12 amino acids. CDR3 nucleotides: TGTGCCGCGGGTACGGGCGGGTACGAGCAGTACTTC. It yields the protein CAAGTGGYEQYF.

The chain carries TRBV6-1 and TRBJ2-3, with D tentatively TRBD2 (5 bases). V lost 11 bases and J 3 bases, leaving 12 bases between the germline ends. Germline CDR1 and CDR2: MNHNS and SASEGT. The CDR3 totals 12 residues. CDR3 DNA: TGTGCCTCCTCGTCGGGGACAGATACGCAGTATTTT. Its translation: CASSSGTDTQYF.